Listed here are 6 T cell receptor beta chains from one sample, sequenced in a study of blood T cell repertoires in COVID-19. Some clones are missing from TCRdb's copy, which holds only in-frame ones; the method was immunoSEQ multiplex PCR. The sample has some 200,000 clones; under 90% are singletons. The sequencing input was peripheral blood. The receptors come from a man older than 75 with acute or convalescent COVID-19.

The chain carries TRBV14 and TRBJ1-2; no clear D gene. The V end was cut by 4 bases, the J end by 3 bases, with 6 bases between. The CDR3 is made up of 12 amino acids. Germline V CDR1 and CDR2: SGHDN, FVKESK. DNA of the CDR3: TGTGCCAGCAGCCTCTTAGACTATGGCTACACCTTC. Encoded protein: CASSLLDYGYTF.

The chain joins TRBV4-1 to TRBJ2-3; 8 bases map to TRBD2. Trimming removed 0 bases from V and 0 bases from J; junction bases left unmatched: 2. The CDR3 extends over 16 amino acids. Germline V gene sequence: CDR1 MGHRA, CDR2 YSYEKL. CDR3 DNA: TGCGCCAGCAGCCAAGATCGGGAGGGTAGCACAGATACGCAGTATTTT. This sequence encodes CASSQDREGSTDTQYF.

The chain combines TRBV12-3 or TRBV12-4 with TRBJ2-2, with unresolved D. The V gene lost 1 base and the J gene lost 6 bases, with 3 bases spanning the gap. The CDR3 consists of 12 residues. The CDR3 region is CASSLDSGELFF. The CDR3 bases are TGTGCCAGCAGTTTAGACTCCGGGGAGCTGTTTTTT.

V gene TRBV5-5 combines with J gene TRBJ2-3; the D gene is possibly TRBD1 (6 bases). CDR3 length: 17 amino acids. Germline V lookup: CDR1 SGHKS, CDR2 YYEKEE (reference sequence). The ends were cut back, 3 bases at V and 2 bases at J, with 19 bases in the middle. The CDR3 sequence is CASSWTPGVRVTDTQYF. CDR3 nucleotide sequence: TGTGCCAGCAGCTGGACCCCAGGGGTGAGGGTCACAGATACGCAGTATTTT.

The chain uses TRBV9 and TRBJ2-1; the D gene is possibly TRBD2 (6 bases). The CDR3 is 15 amino acids. V was shortened by 4 bases and J by 7 bases, with 18 bases between the two germline ends. The germline gives CDR1 SGDLS, CDR2 YYNGEE. CDR3 nucleotides: TGTGCCAGCAGCCCCGGTTGGGGGGTGGATAATGAGCAGTTCTTC. The encoded protein is CASSPGWGVDNEQFF.

This chain connects TRBV11-2 to TRBJ2-4; no clear D gene. The CDR3 spans 15 residues. Trimming pared 0 bases from V and 6 bases from J, leaving 12 bases between. Germline values: CDR1 SGHAT, CDR2 FQNNGV. CDR3 in amino acids: CASSLERHAANIQYF. The DNA for the CDR3 is TGTGCCAGCAGCTTAGAGAGGCACGCGGCAAACATTCAGTACTTC.